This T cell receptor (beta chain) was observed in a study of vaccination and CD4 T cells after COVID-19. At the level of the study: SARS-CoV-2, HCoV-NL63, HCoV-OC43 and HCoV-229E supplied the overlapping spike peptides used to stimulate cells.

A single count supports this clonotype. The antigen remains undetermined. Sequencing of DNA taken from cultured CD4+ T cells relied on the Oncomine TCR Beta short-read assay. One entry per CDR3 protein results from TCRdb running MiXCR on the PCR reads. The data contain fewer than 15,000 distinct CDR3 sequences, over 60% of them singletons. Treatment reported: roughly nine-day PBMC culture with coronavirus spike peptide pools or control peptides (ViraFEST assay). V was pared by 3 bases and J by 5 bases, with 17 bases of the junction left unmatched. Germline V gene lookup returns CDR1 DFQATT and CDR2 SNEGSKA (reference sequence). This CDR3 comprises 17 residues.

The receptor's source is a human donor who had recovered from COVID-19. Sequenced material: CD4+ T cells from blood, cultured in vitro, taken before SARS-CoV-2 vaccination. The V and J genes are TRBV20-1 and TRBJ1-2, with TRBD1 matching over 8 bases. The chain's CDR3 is CSASLPGQAPRFYGYTF. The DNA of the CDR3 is TGCAGTGCTAGCCTTCCGGGACAGGCCCCGAGATTTTATGGCTACACCTTC.